The clone carrying this T cell receptor beta chain turned up a few times. Antigen specificity is unknown. These data come from a study of T cells after yellow fever vaccination. Germline V gene lookup returns CDR1 SEHNR and CDR2 FQNEAQ (reference sequence). V lost 0 bases, J lost 4 bases, and 12 bases lay in between. The CDR3 has 15 amino acids. Study-level points and caveats: Abundant clonotypes from the bulk population could have been carried over as contaminants into FACS-sorted repertoires.

The TCR cDNA carried a universal primer site and UMIs from 5'RACE template switching. TCRdb itself ran the 5' RACE reads through MiXCR, one entry per CDR3 protein. The table shows 250,000 to 300,000 distinct CDR3 sequences, with around 8.6% occurring only once. The material sequenced was CD4+ T cells sorted from PBMCs, taken 5 days after the yellow fever booster vaccination. This sequence originates from a man in his late teens or twenties who received the YFV17D yellow fever vaccine. The rearrangement joins TRBV7-9 to TRBJ2-5, with D possibly being TRBD2 (6 bases). CDR3 DNA: TGTGCCAGCAGCTTAGCCCTAGCGACCCCAGAGACCCAGTACTTC. Protein: CASSLALATPETQYF.